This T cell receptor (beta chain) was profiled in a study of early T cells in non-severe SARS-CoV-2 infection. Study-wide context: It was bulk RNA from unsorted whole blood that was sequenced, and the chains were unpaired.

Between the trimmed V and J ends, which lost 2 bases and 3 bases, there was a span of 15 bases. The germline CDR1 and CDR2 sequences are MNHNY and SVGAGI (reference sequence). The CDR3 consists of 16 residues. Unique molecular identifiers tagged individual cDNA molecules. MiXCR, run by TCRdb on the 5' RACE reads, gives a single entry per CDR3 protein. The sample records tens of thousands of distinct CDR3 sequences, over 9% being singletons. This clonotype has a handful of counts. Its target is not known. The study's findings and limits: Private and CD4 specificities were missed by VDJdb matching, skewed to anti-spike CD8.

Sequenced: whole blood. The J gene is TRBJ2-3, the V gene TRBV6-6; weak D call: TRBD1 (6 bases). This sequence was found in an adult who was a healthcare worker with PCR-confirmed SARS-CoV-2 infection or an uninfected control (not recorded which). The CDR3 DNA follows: TGTGCCAGCAGTTACGGCTGGGGGCGCAGGACAGATACGCAGTATTTT. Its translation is CASSYGWGRRTDTQYF.